This T cell receptor beta chain was identified during a study of Graves' ophthalmopathy and Graves' hyperthyroidism. Study-wide points: Most expanded clonotypes from thyroid (those above 0.001 frequency) were also found in blood. The model predicted progression of ophthalmopathy with a sensitivity of just over 70%, and its specificity was around 72%.

CDR3 length: 12 residues. The V end was cut by 2 bases, the J end by 3 bases, with 7 bases between. CDR1 and CDR2 (germline): DFQATT, SNEGSKA (reference sequence). Many counts were recorded for this clonotype. What it binds is unknown. RNA transcripts were the source from which TCR beta CDR3 regions were amplified. The library came from an HTBI-primed first-round RT-PCR and a second-round multiplex PCR. TCRdb used MiXCR to reprocess the multiplex PCR reads, holding one entry per CDR3 protein. The repertoire holds about 740,000 distinct CDR3 sequences, with roughly 40% as singletons. The chain employs TRBV20-1 and TRBJ1-2; D not resolved. The sequence was collected from an adult man with Graves' ophthalmopathy. The sample consisted of peripheral blood. CDR3 amino acids: CSARLEDYGYTF. The CDR3 nucleotides are TGCAGTGCTAGACTTGAGGACTATGGCTACACCTTC.